These 30 T cell receptor beta chains were sequenced from one sample in a study of coeliac disease. Findings of the study overall: In active celiac disease, intraepithelial and lamina propria TRB and TRG repertoires were less clonal than controls.

Their antigens are not known. The table came from immunoSEQ multiplex PCR; TCRdb's copy has only in-frame clones and leaves some out. The data contain 3,000 to 4,000 clones, approximately 72% of them seen just once; the ten biggest clones take up under 7.5%. The material sequenced was intraepithelial lymphocytes from the gut. These receptors originate from a woman aged 55-69 years with active celiac disease.

This sequence joins TRBV7-9 and TRBJ1-4; TRBD1 agrees at 8 bases. Germline CDR1 SEHNR, CDR2 FQNEAQ (reference sequence). This CDR3 spans 18 amino acids. With V trimmed by 5 bases and J by 8 bases, 19 bases remained unmatched. CDR3 DNA: TGTGCCAGCAGCCCCAATAGCGGACAGGGACTCCTCGGGGAAAAACTGTTTTTT. Translation gives CASSPNSGQGLLGEKLFF. The whole variable domain, filled in from reference TRBV7-9 and TRBJ1-4, reads DTGVSQNPRHKITKRGQNVTFRCDPISEHNRLYWYRQTLGQGPEFLTYFQNEAQLEKSRLLSDRFSAERPKGSFSTLEIQRTEQGDSAMYLCASSPNSGQGLLGEKLFFGSGTQLSVL.

The chain combines TRBV2 with TRBJ2-7, with a weak D call TRBD1 (6 bases). Germline CDR1 reads SNHLY; CDR2 reads FYNNEI. The CDR3 sequence is 15 residues long. V was cut by 2 bases and J by 6 bases, with 17 bases left in between. In DNA, the CDR3 is TGTGCCAGCAGTGAAAACAGGGTATTTTCTGCCGAGCAGTACTTC. Translating gives CASSENRVFSAEQYF.

The V gene is TRBV9, the J gene TRBJ2-3; a possible D gene is TRBD2 (5 bases). The V end was cut by 1 base, the J end by 5 bases, with 11 bases between. Germline values: CDR1 SGDLS, CDR2 YYNGEE. The CDR3 contains 14 residues. Here the CDR3 DNA reads TGTGCCAGCAGCGTACGGCCACGGGAAGATACGCAGTATTTT. Protein sequence: CASSVRPREDTQYF.

V and J are TRBV28 and TRBJ1-2; D may be TRBD1 (6 bases). The CDR3 is 16 amino acids. Trimming stripped 7 bases from V and 0 bases from J, with 18 bases between. Germline lookup yields CDR1 MDHEN and CDR2 SYDVKM. As DNA, the CDR3 is TGTGCCAGCACCCTATGGGGGGCGGGGGCTAACTATGGCTACACCTTC. It specifies CASTLWGAGANYGYTF.

This clone appeared once. The V and J genes are TRBV11-3 and TRBJ2-1; a possible D gene is TRBD1 (6 bases). The germline V gene encodes CDR1 SGHNT and CDR2 YENEEA. This CDR3 has 14 residues. V dropped 5 bases and J dropped 5 bases, with 13 bases sitting between them. CDR3 coding DNA: TGTGCCAGCAGCAAGTCGGACAGCCACAATGAGCAGTTCTTC. It translates to CASSKSDSHNEQFF.

This clone was picked up a small number of times. The V gene is TRBV5-6, the J gene TRBJ2-4; no reliable D call. V lost 4 bases and J lost 0, with 5 bases in between. CDR1 is SGHDT, CDR2 YYEEEE, per germline. The CDR3 has 13 amino acids. The CDR3 DNA is TGTGCCAGCAGCCTACTAGCCAAAAACATTCAGTACTTC. This encodes CASSLLAKNIQYF.

This clone showed up just a few times. The V and J genes are TRBV19 and TRBJ1-5; weak D call: TRBD1 (6 bases). Looked up from germline, CDR1 is LNHDA and CDR2 is SQIVND (reference sequence). The V gene lost 5 bases and the J gene lost 7 bases, with 18 bases spanning the gap. The CDR3 is 15 residues long. The CDR3 loop is CASSARTVGGQPQHF. The CDR3 DNA is TGTGCCAGTAGTGCGCGGACAGTTGGTGGCCAGCCCCAGCATTTT.

The table lists this clone with a few counts. This chain uses TRBV2 with TRBJ1-3, with D tentatively TRBD1 (6 bases). Trimming cost V 5 bases and J 4 bases, with 9 bases left between them. The CDR3 is made up of 13 amino acids. CDR1 SNHLY and CDR2 FYNNEI come from the germline V gene. The CDR3 protein is CASSTGQGNTIYF. The CDR3 DNA follows: TGTGCCAGCAGTACTGGACAGGGAAACACCATATATTTT.

The chain is built from TRBV14 and TRBJ2-1; tentative D call: TRBD2 (5 bases). Germline loops: CDR1 SGHDN, CDR2 FVKESK. The CDR3 is 14 residues long. V shed 0 bases and J shed 4 bases, with 7 bases lying between them. The CDR3 is CASSQELVYNEQFF. The CDR3 DNA follows: TGTGCCAGCAGCCAAGAACTAGTGTACAATGAGCAGTTCTTC. The full variable domain, rest sourced from reference TRBV14 and TRBJ2-1, is EAGVTQFPSHSVIEKGQTVTLRCDPISGHDNLYWYRRVMGKEIKFLLHFVKESKQDESGMPNNRFLAERTGGTYSTLKVQPAELEDSGVYFCASSQELVYNEQFFGPGTRLTVL.

This sequence joins TRBV7-6 and TRBJ2-2, with 8 bases aligning to TRBD2. Germline CDR1 reads SGHVS; CDR2 reads FNYEAQ. This CDR3 comprises 15 residues. V gave up 5 bases and J gave up 4 bases; unmatched junction bases: 6. The CDR3 DNA reads TGTGCCAGCAGCCCACGGGGGGGTCTCACCGGGGAGCTGTTTTTT. Amino acid sequence: CASSPRGGLTGELFF.

The V and J genes are TRBV30 and TRBJ2-7; 12 nucleotides align to TRBD1. The CDR3 is made up of 16 amino acids. Germline CDR1 reads GTSNPN; CDR2 reads SVGIG (reference sequence). J was trimmed by 7 bases and V by 2 bases; bases with no gene match: 12. CDR3: CAWSSQGQGALSEQYF. Here the CDR3 DNA reads TGTGCCTGGAGTTCCCAGGGACAGGGGGCCCTAAGTGAGCAGTACTTC.

The chain links TRBV30 to TRBJ1-4; possible D gene TRBD1, 5 bases. The CDR3 has 16 residues. Trimming removed 4 bases from V and 8 bases from J, with 23 bases in between. Germline V gene lookup returns CDR1 GTSNPN and CDR2 SVGIG (reference sequence). CDR3 in amino acids: CAWTGQGGGQYEKLFF. The CDR3 nucleotides are TGTGCCTGGACCGGGCAGGGAGGAGGTCAGTACGAAAAACTGTTTTTT.

The rearrangement joins TRBV5-8 to TRBJ2-5, with TRBD2 matching 8 bases. CDR1 and CDR2 from the germline V gene are SGHTS and YDEGEE. With V trimmed by 0 bases and J by 5 bases, 0 bases remained unmatched. The CDR3 extends over 13 amino acids. The CDR3 DNA is TGTGCCAGCAGCTTGGGACTAGCGGAGACCCAGTACTTC. The encoded protein is CASSLGLAETQYF.

Written as DNA, the CDR3 is TGCGCCAACAGACCCGGGACAGGGGCCTACGAGCAGTACTTC. It specifies CANRPGTGAYEQYF. The chain couples TRBV5-1 to TRBJ2-7; 10 positions match TRBD1. V was pared by 9 bases and J by 2 bases, with 8 bases of the junction left unmatched. This CDR3 has 14 residues. Germline loops: CDR1 SGHRS, CDR2 YFSETQ.

The chain joins TRBV29-1 to TRBJ1-1; weak D call: TRBD1 (5 bases). Trimming stripped 3 bases from V and 5 bases from J, with 13 bases between. Germline CDR1 SQVTM, CDR2 ANQGSEA. The length of the CDR3 is 13 residues. The CDR3, as DNA: TGCAGCGTTGAGACGCAGGGTGGAACTGAAGCTTTCTTT. Amino acid sequence: CSVETQGGTEAFF. The complete variable domain, with remaining parts taken from reference TRBV29-1 and TRBJ1-1, reads SAVISQKPSRDICQRGTSLTIQCQVDSQVTMMFWYRQQPGQSLTLIATANQGSEATYESGFVIDKFPISRPNLTFSTLTVSNMSPEDSSIYLCSVETQGGTEAFFGQGTRLTVV.

The table lists this clone with a few counts. The chain combines TRBV5-6 with TRBJ1-6; the D is unclear. Between the trimmed V and J ends, which lost 3 bases and 3 bases, there was a span of 10 bases. The CDR3 consists of 15 residues. Germline lookup yields CDR1 SGHDT and CDR2 YYEEEE. The CDR3 spells CASSYGGIYNSPLHF. The CDR3 DNA reads as TGTGCCAGCAGCTATGGAGGGATCTATAATTCACCCCTCCACTTT.

The chain links TRBV28 to TRBJ1-1; D call uncertain. V shed 9 bases and J shed 3 bases, with 11 bases lying between them. The CDR3 totals 12 residues. In germline, CDR1 is MDHEN, CDR2 SYDVKM. CDR3 bases: TGTGCCAGTAACGAGCTGGACACTGAAGCTTTCTTT. The encoded protein is CASNELDTEAFF.

In this sample, this clone turned up once. The V gene is TRBV6-6, the J gene TRBJ1-5; 9 bases map to TRBD1. CDR1 is MNHNY, CDR2 SVGAGI, per germline (reference sequence). J gave up 3 bases and V 6 bases, and 6 bases lay outside the gene matches. The CDR3 totals 15 residues. The CDR3, as DNA: TGTGCCAGCAGAACCACAGGGGGCGCCAATCAGCCCCAGCATTTT. Residues: CASRTTGGANQPQHF.

The J gene is TRBJ2-2, the V gene TRBV12-5, with TRBD1 as a possible D gene (7 bases). With 1 base removed from V and 6 bases from J, the gap between germline ends came to 15 bases. CDR1 is LGHNT, CDR2 FRNRAP, per germline. The CDR3 loop spans 16 amino acids. Written as DNA, the CDR3 is TGTGCTAGTGGTTTGGAAATTCTCAGGGGGGCCGGGGAGCTGTTTTTT. The encoded protein is CASGLEILRGAGELFF.

This clone has just a few counts. The rearrangement joins TRBV7-8 to TRBJ2-2, with 10 bases matching TRBD1. The germline V gene has CDR1 SGHVS and CDR2 FQNEAQ. The CDR3 is made up of 16 amino acids. J lost 6 bases, V lost 5 bases, and 9 bases had no gene match. CDR3 coding DNA: TGTGCCAGCAGCCCAAGACAGGGGGCTTGGGCCGGGGAGCTGTTTTTT. Protein product: CASSPRQGAWAGELFF.

This clone has a handful of counts. The rearrangement links TRBV4-3 to TRBJ2-7, with TRBD1 matching over 9 bases. Germline V gene data show CDR1 as LGHNA and CDR2 as YSLEER. This CDR3 has 16 amino acids. Trimming at V came to 1 base and at J to 6 bases, leaving 10 bases not matched to a gene. The CDR3 sequence is CASSQGAHGQGSEQYF. CDR3 DNA sequence: TGCGCCAGCAGCCAAGGCGCACATGGACAGGGGAGCGAGCAGTACTTC.

The V and J genes are TRBV4-3 and TRBJ2-3; tentative D call: TRBD1 (5 bases). Trimming shortened V by 5 bases and J by 0 bases, and 9 bases separated the two germline ends. This CDR3 region has 14 residues. Germline V gene lookup returns CDR1 LGHNA and CDR2 YSLEER. The CDR3 DNA follows: TGCGCCAGCAGCTCACGACAGAGCACAGATACGCAGTATTTT. It yields the protein CASSSRQSTDTQYF.

The chain couples TRBV18 to TRBJ2-6; D is unresolved. V gave up 2 bases and J gave up 3 bases, with 5 bases separating them. The germline gives CDR1 KGHSH, CDR2 LQKENI. The CDR3 spans 14 residues. The DNA for the CDR3 is TGTGCCAGCTCACCAGGCTTTGGGGCCAACGTCCTGACTTTC. This sequence encodes CASSPGFGANVLTF.

There are a few counts of this clone. V and J are TRBV7-2 and TRBJ2-3; tentative D call: TRBD2 (6 bases). The germline V and J ends were trimmed by 2 bases and 6 bases, with 27 bases remaining between them. CDR3 length equals 19 residues. CDR1 and CDR2 from the germline V gene are SGHTA and FQGNSA. This CDR3 reads CASSLSVTRGRGAADTQYF. The CDR3 bases are TGTGCCAGCAGCTTATCTGTCACCCGAGGGCGGGGCGCCGCGGATACGCAGTATTTT.

As DNA, the CDR3 is TGTGCCAGCAGCCCAGGAAACGGGGGCACTGAAGCTTTCTTT. Translated, it gives CASSPGNGGTEAFF. V usage is TRBV28 and J usage is TRBJ1-1; perhaps TRBD1 as D (5 bases). The length of the CDR3 is 14 residues. V was pared by 6 bases and J by 4 bases, with 15 bases between. CDR1 MDHEN and CDR2 SYDVKM come from the germline V gene. The full variable domain, with the rest looked up from reference TRBV28 and TRBJ1-1, is DVKVTQSSRYLVKRTGEKVFLECVQDMDHENMFWYRQDPGLGLRLIYFSYDVKMKEKGDIPEGYSVSREKKERFSLILESASTNQTSMYLCASSPGNGGTEAFFGQGTRLTVV.

V is TRBV11-2 and J is TRBJ1-1, with 7 bases identical to TRBD1. The J segment lost 3 bases and the V segment lost 5 bases, leaving 9 bases of the junction unmatched. This CDR3 spans 15 amino acids. CDR1 and CDR2 from the germline V gene are SGHAT and FQNNGV. CDR3 nucleotide sequence: TGTGCCAGCAGCGCCTCGACAGGGTACCACACTGAAGCTTTCTTT. Amino acids: CASSASTGYHTEAFF.

The chain joins TRBV10-3 to TRBJ2-1; TRBD1 is a possible D gene (5 bases). Germline V gene lookup returns CDR1 ENHRY and CDR2 SYGVKD. The CDR3 runs 14 residues. The V and J ends lost 4 bases and 4 bases respectively, with 11 bases between them. CDR3 nucleotides: TGTGCCATCAGTGCCGTGGGGCCGTACAATGAGCAGTTCTTC. The encoded protein is CAISAVGPYNEQFF.

The rearrangement joins TRBV28 to TRBJ1-2; a possible D gene is TRBD1 (5 bases). Trimming cost V 8 bases and J 4 bases, with 11 bases left between them. The CDR3 runs 12 residues. The V gene's germline CDR1 is MDHEN and CDR2 SYDVKM. CDR3 nucleotides: TGTGCCAGCGAAGACAGCTCCTATGGCTACACCTTC. Amino acid sequence: CASEDSSYGYTF.

This chain connects TRBV4-1 to TRBJ1-5; 8 bases are a match to TRBD1. The germline V gene encodes CDR1 MGHRA and CDR2 YSYEKL. The V and J ends lost 0 bases and 6 bases, in that order; junction bases with no gene match: 4. The CDR3 runs 15 residues. CDR3 bases: TGCGCCAGCAGCCAAGATGACAGGGGCGGTCAGCCCCAGCATTTT. It specifies CASSQDDRGGQPQHF.

J is TRBJ2-7 and V is TRBV6-5, with 9 bases aligning to TRBD1. Germline-derived CDR1 and CDR2 are MNHEY and SVGAGI. The CDR3 consists of 15 residues. Losses at the gene ends were 7 bases for V and 2 bases for J; bases not matched to a gene: 9. CDR3 sequence reads: CASTSSGQGPYEQYF. CDR3 in DNA: TGTGCCAGCACGAGTTCGGGACAGGGTCCCTACGAGCAGTACTTC.